The 11 T cell receptor beta chains below come from one sample, sequenced in a study of shared clonotypes between healthy human individuals. Produced via immunoSEQ multiplex PCR; TCRdb's table is partial and in-frame only. The table has about 1 million clones, about three quarters seen once. Input material: memory CD4+ T cells sorted from blood. Described subset: CD45RA-negative fraction. The receptors come from a man younger than 30 in good health.

This chain uses TRBV5-6 with TRBJ2-5, with D unclear. Per the germline V gene, CDR1 is SGHDT and CDR2 is YYEEEE. The CDR3 loop spans 18 amino acids. Trimming pared 0 bases from V and 1 base from J, leaving 19 bases between. The CDR3 here is CASSLGVGSTWVQETQYF. CDR3 in DNA: TGTGCCAGCAGCTTGGGGGTGGGGTCAACGTGGGTCCAAGAGACCCAGTACTTC.

This sequence joins TRBV7-3 and TRBJ2-3, with 11 positions matching TRBD1. The CDR3 has 16 residues. The trim removed 5 bases at V and 2 bases at J, leaving 6 bases unmatched. Germline V gene sequence: CDR1 SGHTA, CDR2 FQGTGA. This CDR3 reads CASSAFGQGATDTQYF. DNA for the CDR3: TGTGCCAGCAGCGCCTTCGGACAGGGGGCCACAGATACGCAGTATTTT.

This chain uses TRBV7-2 with TRBJ2-5; 7 positions match TRBD2. Germline CDR1 and CDR2: SGHTA and FQGNSA. This CDR3 region has 16 residues. The J segment lost 2 bases and the V segment lost 3 bases, leaving 9 bases of the junction unmatched. The CDR3 DNA sequence: TGTGCCAGCAGCTTGGGTATAACTAGCGAACAAGAGACCCAGTACTTC. This sequence encodes CASSLGITSEQETQYF.

The chain combines TRBV7-2 with TRBJ2-7; a possible D gene is TRBD2 (6 bases). The V and J ends lost 5 bases and 2 bases respectively, with 19 bases between them. CDR1 is SGHTA and CDR2 is FQGNSA in the germline V gene. This CDR3 comprises 16 residues. CDR3 sequence reads: CASSRITLASAYEQYF. DNA for the CDR3: TGTGCCAGCAGCCGAATTACACTAGCCTCGGCCTACGAGCAGTACTTC.

The CDR3 reads CASSTGTFFSSYNEQFF. In nucleotides, the CDR3 is TGTGCCAGCAGTACTGGGACTTTCTTCAGCTCCTACAATGAGCAGTTCTTC. The chain has TRBV27 and TRBJ2-1; D might be TRBD2 (6 bases). The ends were cut back, 5 bases at V and 0 bases at J, with 17 bases in the middle. Germline V gene sequence: CDR1 MNHEY, CDR2 SMNVEV (reference sequence). This CDR3 is built from 17 residues.

The J gene is TRBJ2-7, the V gene TRBV7-9; D possibly corresponds to TRBD1 (5 bases). Germline values: CDR1 SEHNR, CDR2 FQNEAQ (reference sequence). CDR3 length: 16 amino acids. The germline V and J ends were trimmed by 5 bases and 4 bases, with 21 bases remaining between them. The CDR3 protein is CASSVRVSFGSYEQYF. Written as DNA, the CDR3 is TGTGCCAGCAGCGTCAGGGTTTCATTCGGATCATACGAGCAGTACTTC. The full variable domain, rest sourced from reference TRBV7-9 and TRBJ2-7, is DTGVSQNPRHKITKRGQNVTFRCDPISEHNRLYWYRQTLGQGPEFLTYFQNEAQLEKSRLLSDRFSAERPKGSFSTLEIQRTEQGDSAMYLCASSVRVSFGSYEQYFGPGTRLTVT.

V usage is TRBV6-5 and J usage is TRBJ2-5; the D is unclear. CDR1 and CDR2 from the germline V gene are MNHEY and SVGAGI. Trimming removed 5 bases from V and 4 bases from J, with 11 bases in between. CDR3 size: 13 residues. As DNA, the CDR3 is TGTGCCAGCAGTACAAGGAGAAGAGAGACCCAGTACTTC. This codes for CASSTRRRETQYF.

This clone has more than one count but fewer than ten. The CDR3, as DNA: TGCGCCAGCAGTTGGGCCTCCGGGGGCGGAAACACCATATATTTT. It is translated as CASSWASGGGNTIYF. The chain couples TRBV5-1 to TRBJ1-3; tentative D call: TRBD1 (6 bases). Per the germline V gene, CDR1 is SGHRS and CDR2 is YFSETQ. Trimming pared 5 bases from V and 4 bases from J, leaving 16 bases between. There are 15 residues in the CDR3.

The chain carries TRBV30 and TRBJ1-4, with unresolved D. CDR1 and CDR2 from the germline V gene are GTSNPN and SVGIG (reference sequence). This CDR3 has 15 residues. V dropped 2 bases and J dropped 7 bases, with 17 bases sitting between them. This chain's CDR3 is CAWSPGNPGREKLFF. Here the CDR3 DNA reads TGTGCCTGGAGTCCGGGCAACCCCGGGCGTGAAAAACTGTTTTTT.

Points on this clone: Other DNA sequences in this specimen translate into the identical CDR3. The V call is TRBV19, the J call TRBJ1-1, with D uncertain. Germline values: CDR1 LNHDA, CDR2 SQIVND (reference sequence). The length of the CDR3 is 13 residues. Trimming cost V 1 base and J 1 base, with 4 bases left between them. The CDR3 DNA reads as TGTGCCAGTAGTATAGGGCGGAACACTGAAGCTTTCTTT. Amino acids: CASSIGRNTEAFF. Full variable domain (missing parts from reference TRBV19 and TRBJ1-1): DGGITQSPKYLFRKEGQNVTLSCEQNLNHDAMYWYRQDPGQGLRLIYYSQIVNDFQKGDIAEGYSVSREKKESFPLTVTSAQKNPTAFYLCASSIGRNTEAFFGQGTRLTVV.

The chain is built from TRBV2 and TRBJ2-1; D might be TRBD1 (6 bases). V shed 4 bases and J shed 2 bases, with 15 bases lying between them. Germline V gene sequence: CDR1 SNHLY, CDR2 FYNNEI. The CDR3 sequence is 16 residues long. The CDR3 coding sequence is TGTGCCAGCAGTGCTCAGGACAGCCCGGCCTACAATGAGCAGTTCTTC. Its translation is CASSAQDSPAYNEQFF.